The clone carrying this T cell receptor beta chain was seen just once. Its antigen remains unidentified. The sample is drawn from a study of shared clonotypes between healthy human individuals. Notes on the study in general: Clonotype sharing among the donors was expected to vary with sequencing depth.

Sequencing used immunoSEQ multiplex PCR; TCRdb keeps in-frame clones, though not all of them. The sample gives about 600,000 clones, around 97% of which show up once; about 0.06% is in the top ten. This TCR derives from a woman in her 30s in good health. Material for sequencing was naive CD4+ T cells sorted from blood. Noted subset: CD45RA+ positively selected.

In DNA, the CDR3 is TGTGCCACGGGGGAGGTAGGGGGCTATAGCAATCAGCCCCAGCATTTT. It codes for CATGEVGGYSNQPQHF. The chain joins TRBV15 to TRBJ1-5; 7 nucleotides line up with TRBD1. Germline V gene lookup returns CDR1 LNHNV and CDR2 YYDKDF (reference sequence). This CDR3 has 16 residues. V lost 9 bases and J lost 0; bases outside the gene matches: 11.